This T cell receptor (beta chain) comes out of a study of T cell repertoires in cytomegalovirus infection. Study results and caveats: CMV carriers having the relevant HLA were flagged by cumulative public TCR beta family frequency. Dominant in the ex vivo response were TCR beta clonotypes restricted by HLA-C and specific for CMV.

The CDR3 is 13 residues long. V was pared by 7 bases and J by 6 bases, with 15 bases between. This clonotype has ten or more counts. The target antigen is unknown. TCRdb called the reads again in MiXCR, with one record for every CDR3 protein. This sample has roughly 250,000 distinct CDR3 sequences, with about 12% found just once. This receptor was obtained from a human donor in good health (CMV status not recorded). Some clones in this sample may be carry-over from other donors' samples. This chain uses TRBV23-1 with TRBJ1-1, with a tentative D call TRBD1 (5 bases). TRBV23-1 belongs to the ORF category, with a function that is uncertain. The sequencing input was PBMCs. Here the CDR3 reads CASTLHSGAEAFF. The CDR3 DNA reads TGCGCCAGCACTCTTCACTCGGGGGCTGAAGCTTTCTTT.